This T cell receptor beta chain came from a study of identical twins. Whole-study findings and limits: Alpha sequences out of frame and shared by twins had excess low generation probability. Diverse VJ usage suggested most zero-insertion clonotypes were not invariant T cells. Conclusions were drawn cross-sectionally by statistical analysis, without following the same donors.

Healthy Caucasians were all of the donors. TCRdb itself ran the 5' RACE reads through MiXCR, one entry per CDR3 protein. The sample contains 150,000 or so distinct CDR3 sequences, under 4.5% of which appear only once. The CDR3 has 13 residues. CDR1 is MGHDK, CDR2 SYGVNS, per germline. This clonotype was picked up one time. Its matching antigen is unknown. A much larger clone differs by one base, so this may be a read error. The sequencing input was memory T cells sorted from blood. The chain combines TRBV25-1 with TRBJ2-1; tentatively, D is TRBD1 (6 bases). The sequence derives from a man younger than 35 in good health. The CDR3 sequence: CVSNVGGAGEQFF. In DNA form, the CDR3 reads TGTGTCAGCAACGTTGGGGGCGCCGGTGAGCAGTTCTTC.